This T cell receptor beta chain is from a study of T cells in Graves' hyperthyroidism and ophthalmopathy. Regarding the study as a whole: Ophthalmopathy and stable hyperthyroidism were told apart by a 13 V-J model.

This clonotype was observed a few times. Its antigen is as yet unknown. The CDR3 has 15 residues. Trimming cost V 1 base and J 3 bases; bases outside gene matches: 5. CDR1 and CDR2 from the germline V gene are SNHLY and FYNNEI. RNA transcripts yielded amplified TCR beta CDR3 regions. The primer set for the first-round RT-PCR of the TCR CDR3 was HTBI. TCRdb reprocessed the multiplex PCR reads with MiXCR, giving one entry per CDR3 protein. Altogether fewer than 650,000 distinct CDR3 sequences are present, approximately 49% being singletons, with the ten largest covering 35% to 50%. Exclusion criteria comprised uncontrolled infection, other autoimmune disease, pregnancy or lactation.

Specimen: peripheral blood or thyroid tissue (not recorded which). The TCR was taken from an adult woman with Graves' disease, either hyperthyroidism or ophthalmopathy (not recorded which). The rearrangement links TRBV2 to TRBJ1-2, with 7 bases matching TRBD1. The CDR3 here is CASSEGGTVDYGYTF. DNA for the CDR3: TGTGCCAGCAGTGAAGGGGGGACAGTCGACTATGGCTACACCTTC.